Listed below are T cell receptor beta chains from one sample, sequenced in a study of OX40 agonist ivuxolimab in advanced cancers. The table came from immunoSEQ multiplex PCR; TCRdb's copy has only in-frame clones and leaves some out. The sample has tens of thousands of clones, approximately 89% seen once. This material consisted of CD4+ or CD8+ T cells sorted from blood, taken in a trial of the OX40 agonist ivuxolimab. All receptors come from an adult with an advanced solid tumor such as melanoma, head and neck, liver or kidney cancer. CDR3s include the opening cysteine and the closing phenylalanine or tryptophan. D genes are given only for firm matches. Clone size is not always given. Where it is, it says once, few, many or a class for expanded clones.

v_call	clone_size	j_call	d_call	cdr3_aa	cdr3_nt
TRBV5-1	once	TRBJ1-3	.	CASSLAGGAGNTIYF	TGCGCCAGCAGCTTGGCCGGGGGGGCGGGAAACACCATATATTTT
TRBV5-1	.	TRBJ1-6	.	CASSLGQGNNSPLHF	TGCGCCAGCAGCCTCGGGCAGGGGAATAATTCACCCCTCCACTTT
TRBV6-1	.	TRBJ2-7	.	CASRGSSYEQYF	TGTGCCAGCCGAGGCAGCTCCTACGAGCAGTACTTC
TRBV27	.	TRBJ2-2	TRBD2	CASSLIAGEELFPRFTGELFF	TGTGCCAGCAGTTTAATAGCGGGAGAAGAATTATTCCCGCGATTCACCGGGGAGCTGTTTTTT
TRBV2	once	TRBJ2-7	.	CASSEQGKGPDF	TGTGCCAGCAGTGAACAAGGGAAGGGTCCGGACTTC
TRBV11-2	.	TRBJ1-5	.	CASSLDVGQPQHF	TGTGCCAGCAGCTTAGATGTGGGGCAGCCCCAGCATTTT
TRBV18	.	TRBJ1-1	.	CASSPLSRVDTEAFF	TGTGCCAGCTCACCATTATCCAGGGTGGACACTGAAGCTTTCTTT
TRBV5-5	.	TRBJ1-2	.	CASSSGTHHGHTF	TGTGCCAGCAGCTCCGGGACCCATCACGGACACACCTTC
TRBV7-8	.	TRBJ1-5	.	CASSPRVTSNQPQHF	TGTGCCAGCAGCCCCCGGGTTACAAGCAATCAGCCCCAGCATTTT
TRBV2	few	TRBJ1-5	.	CASSKLNQPQHF	TGTGCCAGCAGTAAACTCAATCAGCCCCAGCATTTT
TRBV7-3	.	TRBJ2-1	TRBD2	CASSLTAGGSSSYNEQFF	TGTGCCAGCAGCTTAACGGCGGGCGGGAGTAGCTCCTACAATGAGCAGTTCTTC
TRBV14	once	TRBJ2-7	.	CASSHRMLYEQYF	TGTGCCAGCAGCCACAGAATGCTCTACGAGCAGTACTTC
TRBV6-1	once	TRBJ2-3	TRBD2	CASSEGTTTDTQYF	TGTGCCAGCAGTGAGGGGACTACCACAGATACGCAGTATTTT
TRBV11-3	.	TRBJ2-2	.	CASSGGGRGTMNTRELFF	TGTGCCAGCAGCGGAGGCGGGCGGGGAACCATGAACACCAGGGAGCTGTTTTTT
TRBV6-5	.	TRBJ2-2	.	CASSRGTSPGELFF	TGTGCCAGCTCGCGCGGGACCTCGCCCGGGGAGCTGTTTTTT
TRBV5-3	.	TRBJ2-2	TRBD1	CARSPLPRDRGRANTGELFF	TGTGCCAGAAGCCCACTACCCCGGGACAGGGGACGCGCGAACACCGGGGAGCTGTTTTTT
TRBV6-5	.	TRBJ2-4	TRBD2	CASSSGRGGSKNIQYF	TGTGCCAGCAGTTCTGGGCGGGGGGGATCCAAAAACATTCAGTACTTC
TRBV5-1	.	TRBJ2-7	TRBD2	CASRVSGSYEQYF	TGCGCCAGCAGGGTTAGCGGGTCCTACGAGCAGTACTTC
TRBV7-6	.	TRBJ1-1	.	CASSPGATTIEAFF	TGTGCCAGCAGCCCGGGGGCGACCACGATTGAAGCTTTCTTT
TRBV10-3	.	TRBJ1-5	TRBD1	CAIKGQIDQPQHF	TGTGCCATCAAGGGACAGATTGATCAGCCCCAGCATTTT